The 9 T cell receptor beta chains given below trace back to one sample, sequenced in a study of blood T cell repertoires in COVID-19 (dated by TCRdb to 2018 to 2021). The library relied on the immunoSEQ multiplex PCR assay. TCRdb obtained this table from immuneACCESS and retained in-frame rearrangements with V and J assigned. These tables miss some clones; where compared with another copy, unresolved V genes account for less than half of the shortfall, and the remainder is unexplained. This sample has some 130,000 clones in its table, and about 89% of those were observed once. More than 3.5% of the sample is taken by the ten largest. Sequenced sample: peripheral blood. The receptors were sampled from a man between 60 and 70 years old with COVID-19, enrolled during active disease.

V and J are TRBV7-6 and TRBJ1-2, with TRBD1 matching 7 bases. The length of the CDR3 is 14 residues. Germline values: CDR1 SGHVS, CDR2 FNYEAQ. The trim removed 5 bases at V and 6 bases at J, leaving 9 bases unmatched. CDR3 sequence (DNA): TGTGCCAGCAGCCTCAACTACAGGGGTGATGGCTACACCTTC. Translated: CASSLNYRGDGYTF.

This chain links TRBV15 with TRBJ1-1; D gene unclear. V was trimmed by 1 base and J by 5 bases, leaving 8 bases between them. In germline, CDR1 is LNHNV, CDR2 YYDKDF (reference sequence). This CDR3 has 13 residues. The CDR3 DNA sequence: TGTGCCACCAGCAGAGTTGAGGAAACTGAAGCTTTCTTT. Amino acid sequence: CATSRVEETEAFF.

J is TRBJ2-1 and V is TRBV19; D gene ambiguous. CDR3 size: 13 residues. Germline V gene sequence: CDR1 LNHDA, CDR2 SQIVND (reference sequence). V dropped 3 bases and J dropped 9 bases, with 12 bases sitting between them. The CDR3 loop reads CASSMGPLFEQFF. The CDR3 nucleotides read TGTGCCAGTAGTATGGGCCCCCTTTTTGAGCAGTTCTTC. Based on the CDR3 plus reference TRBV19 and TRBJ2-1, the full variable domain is DGGITQSPKYLFRKEGQNVTLSCEQNLNHDAMYWYRQDPGQGLRLIYYSQIVNDFQKGDIAEGYSVSREKKESFPLTVTSAQKNPTAFYLCASSMGPLFEQFFGPGTRLTVL.

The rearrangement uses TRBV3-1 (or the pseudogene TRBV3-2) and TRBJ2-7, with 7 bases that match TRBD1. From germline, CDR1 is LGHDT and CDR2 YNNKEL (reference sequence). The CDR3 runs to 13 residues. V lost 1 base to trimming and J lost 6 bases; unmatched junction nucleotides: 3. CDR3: CASSQVGGGEQYF. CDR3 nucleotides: TGTGCCAGCAGCCAAGTAGGGGGCGGCGAGCAGTACTTC.

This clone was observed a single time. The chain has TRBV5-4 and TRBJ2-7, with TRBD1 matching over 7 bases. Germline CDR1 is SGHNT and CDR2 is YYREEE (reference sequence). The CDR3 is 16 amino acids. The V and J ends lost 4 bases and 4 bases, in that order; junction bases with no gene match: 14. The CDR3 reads CASSRGPKDRVYEQYF. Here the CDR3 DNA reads TGTGCCAGCAGCCGGGGTCCGAAAGACAGGGTATACGAGCAGTACTTC. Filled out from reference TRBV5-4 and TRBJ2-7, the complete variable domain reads ETGVTQSPTHLIKTRGQQVTLRCSSQSGHNTVSWYQQALGQGPQFIFQYYREEENGRGNFPPRFSGLQFPNYSSELNVNALELDDSALYLCASSRGPKDRVYEQYFGPGTRLTVT.

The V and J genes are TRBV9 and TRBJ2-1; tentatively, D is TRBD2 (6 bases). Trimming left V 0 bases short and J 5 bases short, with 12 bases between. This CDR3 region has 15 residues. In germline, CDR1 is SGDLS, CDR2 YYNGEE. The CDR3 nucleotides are TGTGCCAGCAGCGTAGAAGCGCTAGCGAACAATGAGCAGTTCTTC. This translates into CASSVEALANNEQFF. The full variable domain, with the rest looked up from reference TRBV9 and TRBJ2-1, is DSGVTQTPKHLITATGQRVTLRCSPRSGDLSVYWYQQSLDQGLQFLIQYYNGEERAKGNILERFSAQQFPDLHSELNLSSLELGDSALYFCASSVEALANNEQFFGPGTRLTVL.

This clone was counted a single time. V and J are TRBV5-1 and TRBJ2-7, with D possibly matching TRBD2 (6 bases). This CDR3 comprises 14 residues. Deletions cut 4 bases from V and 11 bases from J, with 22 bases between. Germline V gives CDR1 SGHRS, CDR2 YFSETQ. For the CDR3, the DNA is TGCGCCAGCAGCAACCCTCTGGAGGGCTCCATAGAGTACTTC. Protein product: CASSNPLEGSIEYF. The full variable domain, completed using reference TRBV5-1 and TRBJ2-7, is KAGVTQTPRYLIKTRGQQVTLSCSPISGHRSVSWYQQTPGQGLQFLFEYFSETQRNKGNFPGRFSGRQFSNSRSEMNVSTLELGDSALYLCASSNPLEGSIEYFGPGTRLTVT.

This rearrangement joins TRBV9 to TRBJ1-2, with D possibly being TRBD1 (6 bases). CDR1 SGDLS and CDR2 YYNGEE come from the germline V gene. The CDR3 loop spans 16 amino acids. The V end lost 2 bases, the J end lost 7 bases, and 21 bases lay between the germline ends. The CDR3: CASSVTVDSDRGGYTF. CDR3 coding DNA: TGTGCCAGCAGCGTTACCGTGGACAGCGATAGAGGTGGCTACACCTTC.

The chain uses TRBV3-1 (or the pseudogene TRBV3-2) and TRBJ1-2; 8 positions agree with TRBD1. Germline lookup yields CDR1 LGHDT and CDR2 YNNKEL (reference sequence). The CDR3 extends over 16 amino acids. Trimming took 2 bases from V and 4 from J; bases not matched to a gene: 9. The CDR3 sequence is CASSQLSQGASYGYTF. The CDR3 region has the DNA TGTGCCAGCAGCCAATTATCTCAGGGGGCTAGCTATGGCTACACCTTC.